The 32 T cell receptor beta chains reported below all come from one sample, sequenced in a study of blood T cell repertoires in COVID-19. TCRdb's copy holds only in-frame clones and misses some; the assay was immunoSEQ multiplex PCR. This sample carries around 150,000 clones, over 60% of them seen once, and the ten largest clones take roughly 7.5%. Sample: peripheral blood. The receptors were sampled from a man in his fifties or sixties with acute or convalescent COVID-19.

In its sample, this clone was seen a few times. The CDR3 DNA reads TGTGCCAGCAGCTCCCGACAGAACTACGAGCAGTACTTC. Its translation is CASSSRQNYEQYF. The rearrangement joins TRBV7-3 to TRBJ2-7, with D perhaps TRBD1 (5 bases). The CDR3 extends over 13 amino acids. Germline values: CDR1 SGHTA, CDR2 FQGTGA. Deletions cut 4 bases from V and 3 bases from J, with 10 bases between.

This clone was picked up a small number of times. In nucleotides, the CDR3 is TGTGCCAGCAGCTTTAGCGGGGGGGCCCCAGATACGCAGTATTTT. It is translated as CASSFSGGAPDTQYF. The V and J genes are TRBV5-4 and TRBJ2-3; 11 bases are shared with TRBD2. The junction had 3 bases not matched to a gene; V was cut back by 2 bases and J by 4 bases. CDR1 is SGHNT and CDR2 is YYREEE in the germline V gene (reference sequence). CDR3 size: 15 residues.

The chain uses TRBV4-1 and TRBJ1-5, with a tentative D call TRBD1 (6 bases). The germline V and J ends were trimmed by 0 bases and 6 bases, with 12 bases remaining between them. Germline V gene lookup returns CDR1 MGHRA and CDR2 YSYEKL. The length of the CDR3 is 15 residues. DNA for the CDR3: TGCGCCAGCAGCCAAGATAGGACAGTTTCTCAGCCCCAGCATTTT. Residues: CASSQDRTVSQPQHF.

V is TRBV7-9 and J is TRBJ2-7, with D unresolved. Germline V gene sequence: CDR1 SEHNR, CDR2 FQNEAQ (reference sequence). The CDR3 covers 14 residues. V shed 3 bases and J shed 3 bases, with 12 bases lying between them. CDR3 sequence reads: CASSFTDTYYEQYF. In nucleotides, the CDR3 is TGTGCCAGCAGCTTCACCGACACCTACTACGAGCAGTACTTC.

This clone has more than one count but fewer than ten. The V call is TRBV6-5, the J call TRBJ1-2; 7 bases line up with TRBD1. The CDR3 has 14 amino acids. With V trimmed by 2 bases and J by 8 bases, 8 bases remained unmatched. In germline, CDR1 is MNHEY, CDR2 SVGAGI. CDR3 loop: CASSYVGGGRGYTF. CDR3 DNA: TGTGCCAGCAGTTACGTCGGAGGGGGCCGGGGCTACACCTTC.

The DNA for the CDR3 is TGTGCCAGCAGCGTAGGGACAGGTGGCGGTCGGGGCTATGGCTACACCTTC. Residues: CASSVGTGGGRGYGYTF. The chain carries TRBV9 and TRBJ1-2, with 7 bases identical to TRBD1. Germline CDR1 reads SGDLS; CDR2 reads YYNGEE. Losses at the gene ends were 0 bases for V and 4 bases for J; bases not matched to a gene: 12. The length of the CDR3 is 17 residues. The whole variable domain, filled in from reference TRBV9 and TRBJ1-2, reads DSGVTQTPKHLITATGQRVTLRCSPRSGDLSVYWYQQSLDQGLQFLIQYYNGEERAKGNILERFSAQQFPDLHSELNLSSLELGDSALYFCASSVGTGGGRGYGYTFGSGTRLTVV.

The chain recombines TRBV2 with TRBJ1-3, with unresolved D. CDR1 is SNHLY and CDR2 is FYNNEI in the germline V gene. The V end lost 5 bases, the J end lost 3 bases, and 8 bases lay between the germline ends. The CDR3 is 13 residues long. The CDR3 spells CASSPTGGNTIYF. CDR3 DNA: TGTGCCAGCAGTCCGACGGGTGGAAACACCATATATTTT. The full variable domain, in which reference TRBV2 and TRBJ1-3 provide the parts outside the CDR3, is EPEVTQTPSHQVTQMGQEVILRCVPISNHLYFYWYRQILGQKVEFLVSFYNNEISEKSEIFDDQFSVERPDGSNFTLKIRSTKLEDSAMYFCASSPTGGNTIYFGEGSWLTVV.

This clone was observed at least ten times. The V call is TRBV7-2, the J call TRBJ2-3; 11 bases fit TRBD2. Germline assignment: CDR1 SGHTA and CDR2 FQGNSA. J was trimmed by 4 bases and V by 5 bases; bases with no gene match: 5. The CDR3 is 15 amino acids. The CDR3 bases are TGTGCCAGCAGCGCACTAGCGGGGGCTGCAGATACGCAGTATTTT. It yields the protein CASSALAGAADTQYF.

The V call is TRBV6-5, the J call TRBJ2-7; 11 nucleotides line up with TRBD1. The CDR3 runs to 14 residues. Per germline, CDR1 MNHEY and CDR2 SVGAGI. V dropped 6 bases and J dropped 6; count of bases not matched to a gene: 7. The CDR3 here is CASSGTGGLFEQYF. The CDR3, as DNA: TGTGCCAGCAGCGGGACAGGGGGTTTATTCGAGCAGTACTTC.

This clone appeared a few times. J is TRBJ1-2 and V is TRBV7-2, with a weak D call TRBD1 (6 bases). The V gene lost 3 bases and the J gene lost 8 bases, with 10 bases spanning the gap. The germline gives CDR1 SGHTA, CDR2 FQGNSA. The CDR3 spans 12 residues. CDR3 loop: CASSLGAGGYTF. Written as DNA, the CDR3 is TGTGCCAGCAGCTTGGGGGCTGGGGGCTACACCTTC. Variable domain in full (rest from reference TRBV7-2 and TRBJ1-2): GAGVSQSPSNKVTEKGKDVELRCDPISGHTALYWYRQSLGQGLEFLIYFQGNSAPDKSGLPSDRFSAERTGGSVSTLTIQRTQQEDSAVYLCASSLGAGGYTFGSGTRLTVV.

The table lists this clone with a few counts. V is TRBV7-9 and J is TRBJ1-1; TRBD1 is a possible D gene (5 bases). The germline CDR1 and CDR2 sequences are SEHNR and FQNEAQ (reference sequence). V was cut by 5 bases and J by 1 base, with 11 bases left in between. There are 14 residues in the CDR3. The CDR3 DNA sequence: TGTGCCAGCAGCCGAAGGCAGGGGAACACTGAAGCTTTCTTT. Amino acids: CASSRRQGNTEAFF.

As to this clone: Distinct nucleotide sequences in the sample also encode this CDR3. V and J are TRBV29-1 and TRBJ2-7, with D perhaps matching TRBD1 (5 bases). The CDR3 is 13 amino acids. V lost 3 bases, J lost 0 bases, and 9 bases lay in between. Germline V lookup: CDR1 SQVTM, CDR2 ANQGSEA. The CDR3 is CSVEGRDSYEQYF. The CDR3 nucleotides read TGCAGCGTTGAGGGCAGGGACTCCTACGAGCAGTACTTC.

The chain carries TRBV6-5 and TRBJ1-1; D is ambiguous. The V gene lost 0 bases and the J gene lost 2 bases, with 10 bases spanning the gap. The CDR3 runs to 15 residues. CDR1 is MNHEY, CDR2 SVGAGI, per germline. The CDR3 reads CASSYSVQANTEAFF. Here the CDR3 DNA reads TGTGCCAGCAGTTACTCGGTGCAGGCAAACACTGAAGCTTTCTTT.

The J gene is TRBJ2-7, the V gene TRBV6-5, with D tentatively TRBD1 (5 bases). The CDR3 contains 14 residues. CDR1 and CDR2 from the germline V gene are MNHEY and SVGAGI. Deletions cut 6 bases from V and 2 bases from J, with 14 bases between. CDR3 residues: CASRDTTVTYEQYF. CDR3 nucleotide sequence: TGTGCCAGCAGGGACACGACAGTGACCTACGAGCAGTACTTC.

This rearrangement joins TRBV7-2 to TRBJ2-5; tentatively, D is TRBD1 (5 bases). The CDR3 totals 14 residues. The germline gives CDR1 SGHTA, CDR2 FQGNSA. Trimming pared 1 base from V and 4 bases from J, leaving 10 bases between. The chain's CDR3 is CASSLGGLLETQYF. CDR3 DNA sequence: TGTGCCAGCAGCTTAGGGGGCCTACTAGAGACCCAGTACTTC.

The V gene is TRBV6-2 or TRBV6-3, the J gene TRBJ1-1; D may be TRBD1 (6 bases). This CDR3 spans 14 amino acids. Trimming shortened V by 2 bases and J by 11 bases, and 18 bases separated the two germline ends. Germline CDR1 reads MNHEY; CDR2 reads SVGEGT. The CDR3 is CASSYAYREMGAFF. The CDR3 bases are TGTGCCAGCAGTTACGCCTACAGGGAGATGGGCGCTTTCTTT.

The chain is built from TRBV4-1 and TRBJ2-1; 13 nucleotides match TRBD2. Germline V gene lookup returns CDR1 MGHRA and CDR2 YSYEKL. The V gene end was trimmed by 6 bases and the J gene end by 8 bases; junction bases not matched to a gene: 7. The CDR3 extends over 15 amino acids. The CDR3, as DNA: TGCGCCAGCAGGGCAACTAGCGGGAGGGGAGATGAGCAGTTCTTC. It is translated as CASRATSGRGDEQFF.

The chain is built from TRBV6-5 and TRBJ2-1; 7 bases are a match to TRBD1. CDR3 length: 14 residues. Trimming took 6 bases from V and 5 from J; bases not matched to a gene: 7. Germline V gives CDR1 MNHEY, CDR2 SVGAGI. The chain's CDR3 is CASRTGQQHNEQFF. The DNA for the CDR3 is TGTGCCAGCAGGACGGGACAGCAACACAATGAGCAGTTCTTC.

V usage is TRBV5-6 and J usage is TRBJ1-1; no clear D. Germline CDR1 and CDR2: SGHDT and YYEEEE. CDR3 length: 11 amino acids. V lost 2 bases to trimming and J lost 7 bases, with 6 bases between them. The CDR3 nucleotides read TGTGCCAGCAGCTTCAGTCGTGAAGCTTTCTTT. It encodes CASSFSREAFF.

V usage is TRBV25-1 and J usage is TRBJ2-7, with 7 bases lining up with TRBD1. The germline V gene has CDR1 MGHDK and CDR2 SYGVNS. The CDR3 totals 15 residues. J gave up 6 bases and V 5 bases, and 13 bases lay outside the gene matches. CDR3 loop: CASSPWDRVLGEQYF. CDR3 in DNA: TGTGCCAGCAGTCCTTGGGACAGAGTTCTGGGCGAGCAGTACTTC.

The chain joins TRBV3-1 (or the pseudogene TRBV3-2) to TRBJ2-3; TRBD1 aligns across 9 bases. J gave up 1 base and V 0 bases, and 5 bases lay outside the gene matches. The CDR3 contains 17 residues. Germline loops: CDR1 LGHDT, CDR2 YNNKEL (reference sequence). The CDR3 spells CASSQDPRTGGTDTQYF. CDR3 bases: TGTGCCAGCAGCCAAGATCCGCGGACAGGGGGCACAGATACGCAGTATTTT.

The chain is built from TRBV19 and TRBJ2-2, with D possibly TRBD1 on 6 matching bases. CDR1 is LNHDA, CDR2 SQIVND, per germline (reference sequence). The V end was cut by 6 bases, the J end by 7 bases, with 18 bases between. This CDR3 contains 15 residues. CDR3 amino acids: CASRADSPGFGELFF. CDR3 nucleotides: TGTGCCAGTAGGGCGGACAGCCCGGGGTTCGGGGAGCTGTTTTTT.

The genes are TRBV3-1 (or the pseudogene TRBV3-2) and TRBJ1-1; 9 nucleotides agree with TRBD1. V lost 6 bases to trimming and J lost 5 bases; unmatched junction nucleotides: 4. This CDR3 comprises 13 residues. CDR1 and CDR2 from the germline V gene are LGHDT and YNNKEL (reference sequence). CDR3 DNA sequence: TGTGCCAGCAGTGACAGGGGGAGGACTGAAGCTTTCTTT. It yields the protein CASSDRGRTEAFF.

J is TRBJ1-1 and V is TRBV7-3; 10 nucleotides align to TRBD1. Per germline, CDR1 SGHTA and CDR2 FQGTGA. V trimming: 5 bases; J trimming: 11 bases; junction bases outside the gene matches: 8. The CDR3 length is 13 residues. The CDR3 DNA is TGTGCCAGCAGCGAAGGACAGGGGGGCGGGGCTTTCTTT. Its translation: CASSEGQGGGAFF.

The chain recombines TRBV7-9 with TRBJ1-5; TRBD1 aligns across 7 bases. From germline, CDR1 is SEHNR and CDR2 FQNEAQ (reference sequence). The CDR3 is 14 amino acids. V was pared by 5 bases and J by 4 bases, with 5 bases of the junction left unmatched. The CDR3 region is CASSGDSSNQPQHF. The CDR3 DNA sequence: TGTGCCAGCAGCGGGGACAGCTCAAATCAGCCCCAGCATTTT.

For the CDR3, the DNA is TGTGCCTGGAGTCTGGGGACAGCTTCTGAAGCTTTCTTT. Protein: CAWSLGTASEAFF. The chain employs TRBV30 and TRBJ1-1, with TRBD1 identical over 7 bases. The CDR3 spans 13 residues. The germline CDR1 and CDR2 sequences are GTSNPN and SVGIG (reference sequence). With V trimmed by 2 bases and J by 6 bases, 6 bases remained unmatched.

The rearrangement links TRBV28 to TRBJ2-3; no clear D gene. This CDR3 is 16 amino acids long. Germline V gives CDR1 MDHEN, CDR2 SYDVKM. Trimming shortened V by 6 bases and J by 0 bases, and 16 bases separated the two germline ends. CDR3 nucleotides: TGTGCCAGCAGAACCGCAGGATTATCTAGCACAGATACGCAGTATTTT. It is translated as CASRTAGLSSTDTQYF.

J is TRBJ1-1 and V is TRBV12-3 or TRBV12-4; D is unclear. The CDR3 runs 13 residues. The V end lost 0 bases, the J end lost 1 base, and 3 bases lay between the germline ends. CDR3 DNA sequence: TGTGCCAGCAGTTTAGCCTGGAACACTGAAGCTTTCTTT. Protein product: CASSLAWNTEAFF.

This clone was seen only once. V is TRBV5-4 and J is TRBJ2-2, with a tentative D call TRBD2 (6 bases). Germline V gene sequence: CDR1 SGHNT, CDR2 YYREEE (reference sequence). V lost 3 bases and J 2 bases, leaving 14 bases between the germline ends. The CDR3 spans 16 residues. The chain's CDR3 is CASSWASGRNTGELFF. As DNA, the CDR3 is TGTGCCAGCAGCTGGGCTTCCGGGAGAAACACCGGGGAGCTGTTTTTT.

The genes are TRBV19 and TRBJ2-7, with TRBD2 as a possible D gene (7 bases). Germline V CDR1 and CDR2: LNHDA, SQIVND (reference sequence). Trimming took off 3 bases at V and 5 bases at J, with 23 bases between the two ends. The CDR3 has 17 amino acids. Here the CDR3 DNA reads TGTGCCAGTAGTATTGGACAGAATTGGTACGGGGGGAACGAGCAGTACTTC. This sequence encodes CASSIGQNWYGGNEQYF.

J is TRBJ2-7 and V is TRBV2, with D tentatively TRBD1 (5 bases). V was shortened by 8 bases and J by 4 bases, with 12 bases between the two germline ends. Germline values: CDR1 SNHLY, CDR2 FYNNEI. This CDR3 region has 12 residues. The CDR3 loop reads CASGADPYEQYF. The CDR3, as DNA: TGTGCCAGCGGGGCAGACCCTTACGAGCAGTACTTC.

Here the CDR3 DNA reads TGCGCCAGCAGCCGAGGGACAGGGGTTAATCAGCCCCAGCATTTT. Translating gives CASSRGTGVNQPQHF. The chain couples TRBV4-1 to TRBJ1-5, with 10 bases matching TRBD1. Germline V gives CDR1 MGHRA, CDR2 YSYEKL. The CDR3 is 15 amino acids. Trimming at V came to 4 bases and at J to 4 bases, leaving 4 bases not matched to a gene.